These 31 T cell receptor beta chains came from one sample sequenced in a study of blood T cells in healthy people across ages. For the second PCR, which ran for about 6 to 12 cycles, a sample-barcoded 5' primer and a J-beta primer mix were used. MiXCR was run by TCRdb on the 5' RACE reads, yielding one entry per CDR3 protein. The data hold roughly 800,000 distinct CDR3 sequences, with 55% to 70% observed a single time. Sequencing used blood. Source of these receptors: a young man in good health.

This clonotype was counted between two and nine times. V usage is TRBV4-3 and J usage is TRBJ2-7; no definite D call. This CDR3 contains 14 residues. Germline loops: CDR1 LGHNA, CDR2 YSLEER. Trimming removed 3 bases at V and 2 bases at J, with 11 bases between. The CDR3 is CASSQSDGTYEQYF. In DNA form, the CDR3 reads TGCGCCAGCAGCCAGTCCGACGGAACCTACGAGCAGTACTTC.

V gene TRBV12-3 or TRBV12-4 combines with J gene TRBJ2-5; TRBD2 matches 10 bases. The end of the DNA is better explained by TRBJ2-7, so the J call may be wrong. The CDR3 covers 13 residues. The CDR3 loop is CASKRGGRDEQYF. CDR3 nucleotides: TGTGCCAGTAAGCGGGGGGGCCGCGACGAGCAGTACTTC.

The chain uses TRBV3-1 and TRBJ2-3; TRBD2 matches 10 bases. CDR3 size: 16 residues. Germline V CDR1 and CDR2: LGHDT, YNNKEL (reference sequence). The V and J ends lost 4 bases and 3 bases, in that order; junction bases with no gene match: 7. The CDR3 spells CASSRTGTSDTDTQYF. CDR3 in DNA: TGTGCCAGCAGCCGAACTGGGACTAGCGATACAGATACGCAGTATTTT.

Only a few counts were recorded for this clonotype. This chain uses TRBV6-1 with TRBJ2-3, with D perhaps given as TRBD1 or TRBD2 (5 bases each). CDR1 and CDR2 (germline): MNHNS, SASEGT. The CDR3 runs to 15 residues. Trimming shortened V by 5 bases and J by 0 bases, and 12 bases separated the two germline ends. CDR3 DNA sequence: TGTGCCAGCAGTTTCGGGACGACGAGCACAGATACGCAGTATTTT. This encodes CASSFGTTSTDTQYF.

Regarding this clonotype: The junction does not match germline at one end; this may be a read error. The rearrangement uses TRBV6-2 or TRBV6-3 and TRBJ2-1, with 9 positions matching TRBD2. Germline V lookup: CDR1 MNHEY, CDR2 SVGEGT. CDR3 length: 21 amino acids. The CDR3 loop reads CASSYSSVSGRKASSYNEQFF. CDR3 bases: TGTGCCAGCAGTTACTCGTCAGTGAGCGGGAGGAAGGCTTCCTCCTACAATGAACAGTTCTTC.

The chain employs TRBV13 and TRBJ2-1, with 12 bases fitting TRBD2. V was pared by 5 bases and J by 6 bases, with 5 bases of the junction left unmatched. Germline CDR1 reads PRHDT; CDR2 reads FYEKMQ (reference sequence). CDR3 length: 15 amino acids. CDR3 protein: CASSKGLAGSNEQFF. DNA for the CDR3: TGTGCCAGCAGCAAGGGACTAGCGGGCTCCAATGAGCAGTTCTTC.

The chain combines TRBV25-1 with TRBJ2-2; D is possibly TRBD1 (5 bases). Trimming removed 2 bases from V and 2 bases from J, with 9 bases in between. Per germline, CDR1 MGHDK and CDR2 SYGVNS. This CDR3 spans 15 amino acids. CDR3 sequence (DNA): TGTGCCAGCAGTGAACTAGACAGAAACACCGGGGAGCTGTTTTTT. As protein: CASSELDRNTGELFF.

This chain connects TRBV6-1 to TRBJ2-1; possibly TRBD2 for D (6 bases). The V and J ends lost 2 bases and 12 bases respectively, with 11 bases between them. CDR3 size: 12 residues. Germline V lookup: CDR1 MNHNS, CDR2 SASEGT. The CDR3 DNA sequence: TGTGCCAGCAGTGAATGGGGGGACGGGCAGTTCTTC. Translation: CASSEWGDGQFF.

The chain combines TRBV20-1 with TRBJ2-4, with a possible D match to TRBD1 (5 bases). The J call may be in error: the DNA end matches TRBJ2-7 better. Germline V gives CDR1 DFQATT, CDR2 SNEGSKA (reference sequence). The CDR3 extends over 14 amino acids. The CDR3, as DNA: TGCAGTGCTAGAACTTTGGGGCTTTCCTACGAGCAGTACTTC. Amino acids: CSARTLGLSYEQYF.

CDR3 amino acids: CASRGGTGDTQYF. DNA of the CDR3: TGTGCCAGCAGGGGTGGAACCGGGGATACGCAGTATTTT. J is TRBJ2-3 and V is TRBV12-3 or TRBV12-4; D unclear. The CDR3 consists of 13 residues. The V end was cut by 6 bases, the J end by 6 bases, with 13 bases between.

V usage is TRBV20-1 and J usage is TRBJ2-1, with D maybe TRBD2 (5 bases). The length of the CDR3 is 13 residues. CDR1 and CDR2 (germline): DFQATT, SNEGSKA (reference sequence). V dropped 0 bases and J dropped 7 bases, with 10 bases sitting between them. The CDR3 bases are TGCAGTGCTAGAGAGCGAGGGTGGAATGAGCAGTTCTTC. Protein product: CSARERGWNEQFF.

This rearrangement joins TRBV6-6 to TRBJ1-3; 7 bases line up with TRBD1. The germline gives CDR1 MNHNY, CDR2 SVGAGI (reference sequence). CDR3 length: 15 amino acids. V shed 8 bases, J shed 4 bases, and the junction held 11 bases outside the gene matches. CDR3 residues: CASGSGQAVGNTIYF. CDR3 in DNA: TGTGCCAGCGGAAGCGGACAGGCGGTAGGAAACACCATATATTTT.

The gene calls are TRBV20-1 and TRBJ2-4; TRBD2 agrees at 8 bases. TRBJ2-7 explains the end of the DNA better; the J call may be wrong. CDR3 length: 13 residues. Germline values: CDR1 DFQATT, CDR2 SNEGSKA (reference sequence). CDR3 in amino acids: CSARASGFYEQYF. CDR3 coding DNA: TGCAGTGCTAGGGCTAGCGGGTTCTACGAGCAGTACTTC.

Written as DNA, the CDR3 is TGTGCCATCAATATAGCCGGACCGGCGGGCACTGAAGCTTTCTTT. The encoded protein is CAINIAGPAGTEAFF. The V gene is TRBV10-3, the J gene TRBJ1-1; no clear D gene. Germline values: CDR1 ENHRY, CDR2 SYGVKD. The CDR3 consists of 15 residues. Trimming stripped 7 bases from V and 4 bases from J, with 19 bases between.

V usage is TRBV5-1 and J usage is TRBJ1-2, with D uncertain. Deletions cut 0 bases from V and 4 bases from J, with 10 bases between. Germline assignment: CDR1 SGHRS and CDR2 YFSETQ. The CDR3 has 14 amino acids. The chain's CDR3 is CASSLGQSGYGYTF. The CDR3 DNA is TGCGCCAGCAGCTTGGGCCAGTCAGGCTATGGCTACACCTTC.

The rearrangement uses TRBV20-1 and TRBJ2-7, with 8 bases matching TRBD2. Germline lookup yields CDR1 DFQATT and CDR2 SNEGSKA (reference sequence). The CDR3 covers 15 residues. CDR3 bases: TGCAGCGCGAGTAAAGCGGGGGCCTGGTCCTACGAGCAGTACTTC. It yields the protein CSASKAGAWSYEQYF.

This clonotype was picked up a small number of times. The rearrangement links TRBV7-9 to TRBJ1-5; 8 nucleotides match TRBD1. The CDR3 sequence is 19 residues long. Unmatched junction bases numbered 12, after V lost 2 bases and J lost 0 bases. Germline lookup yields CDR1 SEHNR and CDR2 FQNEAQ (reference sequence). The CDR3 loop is CASSLYGQGTPNSNQPQHF. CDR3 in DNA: TGTGCCAGCAGCTTATATGGACAGGGAACCCCTAATAGCAATCAGCCCCAGCATTTT.

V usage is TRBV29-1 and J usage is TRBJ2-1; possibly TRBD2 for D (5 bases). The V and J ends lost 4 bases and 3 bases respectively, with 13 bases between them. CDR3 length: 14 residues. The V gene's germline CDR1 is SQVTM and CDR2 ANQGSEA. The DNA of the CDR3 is TGCAGCGTTGTATGGCTAGCACGCTACAATGAGCAGTTCTTC. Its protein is CSVVWLARYNEQFF.

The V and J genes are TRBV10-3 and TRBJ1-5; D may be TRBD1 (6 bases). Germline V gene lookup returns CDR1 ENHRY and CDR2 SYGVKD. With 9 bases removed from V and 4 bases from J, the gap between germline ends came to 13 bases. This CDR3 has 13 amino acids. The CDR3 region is CAITRDNNQPQHF. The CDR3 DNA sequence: TGTGCCATTACCCGGGACAATAATCAGCCCCAGCATTTT.

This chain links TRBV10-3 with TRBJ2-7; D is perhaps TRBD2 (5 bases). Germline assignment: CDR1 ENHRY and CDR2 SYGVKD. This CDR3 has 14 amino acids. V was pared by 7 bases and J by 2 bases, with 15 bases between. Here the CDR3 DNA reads TGTGCCATCATCAACCCTAGGGAGCCCTACGAGCAGTACTTC. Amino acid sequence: CAIINPREPYEQYF.

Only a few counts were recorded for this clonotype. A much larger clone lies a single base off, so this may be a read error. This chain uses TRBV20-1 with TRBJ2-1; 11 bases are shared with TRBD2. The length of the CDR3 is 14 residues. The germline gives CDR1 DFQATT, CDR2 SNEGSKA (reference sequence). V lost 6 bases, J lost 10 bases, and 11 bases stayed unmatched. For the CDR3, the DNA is TGCAGTGCCCTGGGACTAGCGGACCTCAAGGAGCAGTTCTTC. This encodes CSALGLADLKEQFF.

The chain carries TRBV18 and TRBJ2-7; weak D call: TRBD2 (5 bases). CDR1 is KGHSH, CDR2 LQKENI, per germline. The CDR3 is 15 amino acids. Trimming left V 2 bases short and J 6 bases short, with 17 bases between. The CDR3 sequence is CASSPKVGVTVEQYF. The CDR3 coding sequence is TGTGCCAGCTCACCAAAGGTGGGAGTCACCGTCGAGCAGTACTTC.

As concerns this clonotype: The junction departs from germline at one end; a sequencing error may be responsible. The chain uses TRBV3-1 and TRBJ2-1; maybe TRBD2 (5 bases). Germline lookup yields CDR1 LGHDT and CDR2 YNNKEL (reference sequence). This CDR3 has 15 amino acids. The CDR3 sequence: CASSQAASSHNEQFF. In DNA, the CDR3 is TGTGCCAGCAGCCAAGCGGCTAGCTCCCACAATGAGCAGTTCTTC.

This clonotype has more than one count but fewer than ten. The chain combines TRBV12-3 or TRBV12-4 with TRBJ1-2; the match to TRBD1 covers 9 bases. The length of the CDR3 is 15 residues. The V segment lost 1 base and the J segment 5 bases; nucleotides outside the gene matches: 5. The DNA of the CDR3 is TGTGCCAGCAGTTTAGAGGACAGGGGATTGTATGGCTACACCTTC. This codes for CASSLEDRGLYGYTF.

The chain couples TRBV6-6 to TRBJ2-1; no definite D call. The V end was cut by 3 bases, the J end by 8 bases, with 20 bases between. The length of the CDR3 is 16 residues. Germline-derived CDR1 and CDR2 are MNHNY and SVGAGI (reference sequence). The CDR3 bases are TGTGCCAGCAGTTATAGTGCGGTGGGCGGCCTGGATGAGCAGTTCTTC. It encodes CASSYSAVGGLDEQFF.

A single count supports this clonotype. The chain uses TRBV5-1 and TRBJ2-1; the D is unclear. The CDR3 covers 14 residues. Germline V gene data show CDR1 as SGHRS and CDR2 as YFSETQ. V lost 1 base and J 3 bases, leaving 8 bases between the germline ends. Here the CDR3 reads CASSLISVYNEQFF. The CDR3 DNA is TGCGCCAGCAGCTTGATCAGCGTCTACAATGAGCAGTTCTTC.

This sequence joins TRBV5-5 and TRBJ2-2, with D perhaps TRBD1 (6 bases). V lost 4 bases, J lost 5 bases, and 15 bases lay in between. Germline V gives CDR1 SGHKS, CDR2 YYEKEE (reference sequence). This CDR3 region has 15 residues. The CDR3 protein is CASSQFLQGTGELFF. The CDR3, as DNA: TGTGCCAGCAGCCAATTCCTACAGGGTACCGGGGAGCTGTTTTTT.

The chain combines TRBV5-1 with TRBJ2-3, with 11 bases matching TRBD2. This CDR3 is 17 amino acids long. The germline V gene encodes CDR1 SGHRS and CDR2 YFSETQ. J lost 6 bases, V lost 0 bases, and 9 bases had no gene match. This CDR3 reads CASSLVGPTSGVDTQYF. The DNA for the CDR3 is TGCGCCAGCAGCTTGGTGGGGCCGACTAGCGGGGTGGATACGCAGTATTTT.

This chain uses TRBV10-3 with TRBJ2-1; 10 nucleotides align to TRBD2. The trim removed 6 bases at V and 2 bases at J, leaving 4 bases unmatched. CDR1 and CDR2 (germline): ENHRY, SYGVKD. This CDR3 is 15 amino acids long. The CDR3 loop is CAIRASGGPYNEQFF. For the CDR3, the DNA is TGTGCCATCAGGGCTAGCGGGGGTCCCTACAATGAGCAGTTCTTC.

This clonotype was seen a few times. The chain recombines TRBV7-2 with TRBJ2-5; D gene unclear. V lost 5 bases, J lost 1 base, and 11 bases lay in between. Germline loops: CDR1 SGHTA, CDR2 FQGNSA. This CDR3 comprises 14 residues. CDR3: CASSQQAVQETQYF. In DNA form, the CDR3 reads TGTGCCAGCAGCCAACAAGCTGTCCAAGAGACCCAGTACTTC.

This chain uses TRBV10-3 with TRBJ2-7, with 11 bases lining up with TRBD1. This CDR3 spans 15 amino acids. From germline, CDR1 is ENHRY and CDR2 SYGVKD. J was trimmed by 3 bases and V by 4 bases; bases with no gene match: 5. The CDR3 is CAISAPGTGGYEQYF. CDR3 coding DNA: TGTGCCATCAGTGCCCCCGGGACAGGGGGCTACGAGCAGTACTTC.